This passage covers 16 T cell receptor beta chains from one sample sequenced in a study of T cells in Graves' hyperthyroidism and ophthalmopathy. TCR beta CDR3 region amplification was performed from RNA transcripts. In the first-round RT-PCR of the TCR CDR3, the HTBI primer set was used. Via MiXCR, TCRdb re-called the multiplex PCR reads, giving one row per CDR3 protein. Among around 600,000 distinct CDR3 sequences listed, about 45% were seen once. Source material: peripheral blood or thyroid tissue (not recorded which). The source is an adult man with Graves' disease, either hyperthyroidism or ophthalmopathy (not recorded which).

In regard to this clonotype: One junction end does not reproduce the germline sequence, and a read error may be involved. J is TRBJ1-1 and V is TRBV4-1, with D possibly matching TRBD1 (6 bases). From germline, CDR1 is MGHRA and CDR2 YSYEKL. The CDR3 sequence is 16 residues long. The CDR3 sequence is CASSQGRGLMNTEAFF. The CDR3 nucleotides are TGTGCCAGCAGCCAAGGCAGGGGACTTATGAACACTGAAGCTTTCTTT.

The chain is built from TRBV10-3 and TRBJ1-6; 10 positions match TRBD1. Trimming at V came to 1 base and at J to 12 bases, leaving 3 bases not matched to a gene. Germline V CDR1 and CDR2: ENHRY, SYGVKD. This CDR3 has 14 residues. The DNA of the CDR3 is TGTGCCATCAGTGAGTTCGGGACAGGGGTACCCCTCCACTTT. It codes for CAISEFGTGVPLHF.

This chain uses TRBV7-9 with TRBJ1-3; 7 bases are shared with TRBD1. Germline lookup yields CDR1 SEHNR and CDR2 FQNEAQ (reference sequence). This CDR3 has 16 amino acids. V was pared by 5 bases and J by 0 bases, with 7 bases of the junction left unmatched. In DNA, the CDR3 is TGTGCCAGCAGCCAAGACGCAGGGGGCTCTGGAAACACCATATATTTT. Its protein is CASSQDAGGSGNTIYF.

This clonotype was counted only a few times. The chain combines TRBV12-3 or TRBV12-4 with TRBJ2-7; D not resolved. The length of the CDR3 is 14 residues. Trimming removed 1 base at V and 6 bases at J, with 13 bases between. DNA for the CDR3: TGTGCCAGCAGTTTAGACGGAAGCCTTGGCGAGCAGTACTTC. Its protein is CASSLDGSLGEQYF.

On this clonotype: In this CDR3 the conserved last residue, phenylalanine or tryptophan, is missing, so a read error is likely. It is unclear where the CDR3 begins or ends on the DNA, so no DNA is shown, and the CDR3 is as TCRdb lists it. V and J are TRBV7-2 and TRBJ1-6. Looked up from germline, CDR1 is SGHTA and CDR2 is FQGNSA. The CDR3 is made up of 10 amino acids, end residues included. The chain's CDR3 is CASSDYSFNY.

The sample holds a few counts of this clonotype. The chain carries TRBV2 and TRBJ2-5; the D is unclear. V was shortened by 5 bases and J by 3 bases, with 19 bases between the two germline ends. The germline CDR1 and CDR2 sequences are SNHLY and FYNNEI. This CDR3 spans 16 amino acids. The CDR3, as DNA: TGTGCCAGCAGTTTTTCCCTGAGAGGAGCTAAAGAGACCCAGTACTTC. As protein: CASSFSLRGAKETQYF.

The genes are TRBV12-3 or TRBV12-4 and TRBJ1-6; D remains ambiguous. The CDR3 is made up of 14 amino acids. Trimming cost V 1 base and J 7 bases, with 8 bases left between them. CDR3 protein: CASSLVARNSPLHF. CDR3 coding DNA: TGTGCCAGCAGTTTAGTTGCACGAAATTCACCCCTCCACTTT.

The DNA for the CDR3 is TGTGCCAGCAGTGAAGAGAGGGGGGCTAACTATGGCTACACCTTC. Protein: CASSEERGANYGYTF. J is TRBJ1-2 and V is TRBV2; TRBD1 is a possible D gene (6 bases). V lost 1 base and J lost 0, with 9 bases in between. The CDR3 is made up of 15 amino acids. The V gene's germline CDR1 is SNHLY and CDR2 FYNNEI.

This clonotype was counted a single time. This sequence joins TRBV7-6 and TRBJ1-2; D might be TRBD1 (5 bases). CDR3 length equals 14 residues. Germline assignment: CDR1 SGHVS and CDR2 FNYEAQ. Trimming took 5 bases from V and 8 from J, leaving 18 bases between them. CDR3 amino acids: CASSPGTSPRGYTF. In DNA form, the CDR3 reads TGTGCCAGCAGCCCGGGGACCTCACCTCGGGGCTACACCTTC.

The chain joins TRBV20-1 to TRBJ1-4; 7 positions agree with TRBD1. Looked up from germline, CDR1 is DFQATT and CDR2 is SNEGSKA (reference sequence). The V segment lost 2 bases and the J segment 2 bases; nucleotides outside the gene matches: 2. This CDR3 comprises 14 residues. As DNA, the CDR3 is TGCAGTGCTAGACAGGGGGGTACTAATGAAAAACTGTTTTTT. Translating gives CSARQGGTNEKLFF.

The rearrangement links TRBV5-1 to TRBJ2-7; no clear D. The ends were cut back, 2 bases at V and 5 bases at J, with 11 bases in the middle. CDR3 length equals 13 residues. CDR1 SGHRS and CDR2 YFSETQ come from the germline V gene. CDR3 loop: CASSFLPPDEQYF. The CDR3, as DNA: TGCGCCAGCAGCTTCTTACCTCCGGACGAGCAGTACTTC. The full variable domain, in which reference TRBV5-1 and TRBJ2-7 provide the parts outside the CDR3, is KAGVTQTPRYLIKTRGQQVTLSCSPISGHRSVSWYQQTPGQGLQFLFEYFSETQRNKGNFPGRFSGRQFSNSRSEMNVSTLELGDSALYLCASSFLPPDEQYFGPGTRLTVT.

The sample holds many counts of this clonotype. This chain joins TRBV10-1 and TRBJ1-2, with TRBD1 as a possible D gene (5 bases). CDR3 length: 10 residues. The V gene's germline CDR1 is WNHNN and CDR2 SYGVQD (reference sequence). Trimming stripped 7 bases from V and 14 bases from J, with 14 bases between. The CDR3 bases are TGCGCCAGCATCAAAGGGGCCGAAACCTTC. This translates into CASIKGAETF.

This clonotype has a handful of counts. V and J are TRBV19 and TRBJ1-4, with D uncertain. The CDR3 has 13 amino acids. CDR1 and CDR2 (germline): LNHDA, SQIVND (reference sequence). The CDR3 sequence is CVSAGRAKEKLFF. Written as DNA, the CDR3 is TGTGTTAGCGCGGGTCGGGCCAAGGAAAAACTGTTTTTT.

This clonotype was counted only a few times. The V and J genes are TRBV12-3 or TRBV12-4 and TRBJ1-2, with TRBD1 as a possible D gene (6 bases). V gave up 3 bases and J gave up 5 bases, with 16 bases separating them. The CDR3 runs 15 residues. Here the CDR3 reads CASSLSRGSRYGYTF. The CDR3 bases are TGTGCCAGCAGTTTGAGTAGGGGGTCCCGATATGGCTACACCTTC.

This sequence joins TRBV7-9 and TRBJ1-1, with 7 positions matching TRBD1. Germline V lookup: CDR1 SEHNR, CDR2 FQNEAQ (reference sequence). V dropped 1 base and J dropped 5; count of bases not matched to a gene: 7. The CDR3 is made up of 15 amino acids. DNA of the CDR3: TGTGCCAGCAGCTTAGGTACAGGGGTGCGGACTGAAGCTTTCTTT. Amino acids: CASSLGTGVRTEAFF.

This chain joins TRBV20-1 and TRBJ1-5; 9 bases map to TRBD1. Trimming at V came to 6 bases and at J to 4 bases, leaving 7 bases not matched to a gene. This CDR3 spans 14 amino acids. CDR1 and CDR2 from the germline V gene are DFQATT and SNEGSKA (reference sequence). The CDR3 sequence is CSAWGDRENQPQHF. CDR3 sequence (DNA): TGCAGTGCCTGGGGGGACAGGGAGAATCAGCCCCAGCATTTT.